Given below is one T cell receptor beta chain in context. Its specificity is not known. Clones were sequenced by immunoSEQ multiplex PCR, and TCRdb holds only the in-frame ones, with some missing. The data show 65,000 to 95,000 clones, about 83% seen once. This entry is derived from a study of OX40 agonist ivuxolimab in advanced cancers. Study summary: Dose-escalation patients were diagnosed with hepatocellular carcinoma, melanoma, renal cell cancer or head and neck cancer.

Autoimmune disease history or systemic immunosuppression barred patients. Study-wide findings and caveats: Still undetermined is the antigen specificity of the expanded peripheral T cells. In the 0.1 to 3.0 mg/kg range, CD4+ and CD8+ blood T cells had expanded clonally by week 6.

This clonotype was obtained from an adult with an advanced solid tumor such as melanoma, head and neck, liver or kidney cancer. The source material was CD4+ or CD8+ T cells sorted from blood, sampled in a trial of the OX40 agonist ivuxolimab.

The CDR3 region has the DNA TGTGCCAGCAGCTTATATGGGACTAGCGGGAGGTCGGCAGATACGCAGTATTTT. Encoded protein: CASSLYGTSGRSADTQYF. The chain carries TRBV11-3 and TRBJ2-3, with TRBD2 matching over 15 bases. This CDR3 has 18 amino acids. CDR1 and CDR2 (germline): SGHNT, YENEEA. V dropped 2 bases and J dropped 4; count of bases not matched to a gene: 7. Full variable domain (rest looked up from reference TRBV11-3 and TRBJ2-3): EAGVVQSPRYKIIEKKQPVAFWCNPISGHNTLYWYLQNLGQGPELLIRYENEEAVDDSQLPKDRFSAERLKGVDSTLKIQPAELGDSAVYLCASSLYGTSGRSADTQYFGPGTRLTVL.